This paragraph covers one T cell receptor (beta chain) sequence. The CDR3 end falls 3 residues outside the read, so it is completed with the germline J gene. Germline assignment: CDR1 SGHVS and CDR2 FQNEAQ. The CDR3 has 17 amino acids. Between the trimmed V and J ends, which lost 2 bases and 4 bases, there was a span of 20 bases. This sample was taken from a study of T cells in women clearing cervical HPV infection. Study information: Controls were women whose single incident HPV16 infection cleared within 12 months without precancer or cancer. Case blood was drawn a median about 150 days after lesion detection.

TCR beta CDR3 amplified by multiplex PCR from about 1,100 ng genomic DNA. The table came from immunoSEQ multiplex PCR; TCRdb's copy has only in-frame clones and leaves some out. This table lists 20,000 to 25,000 clones. This TCR came from a woman between 18 and 69 years old with a cervical HPV16 infection that either progressed to CIN3+ or cleared (not recorded which). The sample was blood buffy coat. This chain uses TRBV7-8 with TRBJ1-1, with a possible D match to TRBD1 (5 bases). The CDR3: CASSLQGRGRVSTEAFF. The CDR3 DNA, read in part, is TGTGCCAGCAGCTTACAGGGCCGAGGCCGGGTTAGCACTGAA.